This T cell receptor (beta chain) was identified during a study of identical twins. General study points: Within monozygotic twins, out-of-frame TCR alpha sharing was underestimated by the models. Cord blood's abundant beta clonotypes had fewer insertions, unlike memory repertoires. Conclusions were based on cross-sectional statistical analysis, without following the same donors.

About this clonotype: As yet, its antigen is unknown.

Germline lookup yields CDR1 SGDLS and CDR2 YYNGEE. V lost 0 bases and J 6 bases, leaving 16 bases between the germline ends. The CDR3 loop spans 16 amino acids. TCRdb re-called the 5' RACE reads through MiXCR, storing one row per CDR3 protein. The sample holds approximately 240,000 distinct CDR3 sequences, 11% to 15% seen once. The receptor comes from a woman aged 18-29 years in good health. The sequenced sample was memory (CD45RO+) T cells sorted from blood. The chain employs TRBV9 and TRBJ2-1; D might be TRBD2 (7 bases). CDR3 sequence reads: CASSVGMGGGRNEQFF. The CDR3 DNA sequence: TGTGCCAGCAGCGTAGGGATGGGGGGGGGCCGCAATGAGCAGTTCTTC.